The 5 T cell receptor beta chains below come from one sample, sequenced in a study of T cell responses to AZD1222 COVID-19 vaccine. TCRdb keeps only in-frame clones here, not all; method: immunoSEQ multiplex PCR. This repertoire shows about 130,000 clones, 80% to 95% found once; its top ten account for 4% to 5.5%. Sequences were derived from peripheral blood, sampled on day 0 of MenACWY control vaccination. The receptors derive from an adult in good health.

This rearrangement joins TRBV9 to TRBJ2-5; D tentatively reads TRBD1 or TRBD2 (6 bases each). V gave up 4 bases and J gave up 10 bases, with 20 bases separating them. The CDR3 is 14 amino acids. Germline V gene lookup returns CDR1 SGDLS and CDR2 YYNGEE. CDR3 DNA: TGTGCCAGCAGCCCTCCGGGGGCTGGAGGAGTCCAGTACTTC. It yields the protein CASSPPGAGGVQYF.

The chain joins TRBV4-1 to TRBJ2-2; 9 positions match TRBD1. J lost 7 bases, V lost 4 bases, and 13 bases had no gene match. The CDR3 contains 17 residues. The germline CDR1 and CDR2 sequences are MGHRA and YSYEKL. The CDR3 loop is CASSRQTGGTLDGELFF. Written as DNA, the CDR3 is TGCGCCAGCAGCCGACAGACAGGGGGGACCCTCGACGGGGAGCTGTTTTTT.

V is TRBV6-5 and J is TRBJ1-4; 11 bases align to TRBD1. CDR1 and CDR2 (germline): MNHEY, SVGAGI. Losses at the gene ends were 6 bases for V and 8 bases for J; bases not matched to a gene: 8. The CDR3 is 15 amino acids. CDR3 nucleotides: TGTGCCAGCAGACGGGACAGGGGGTTCGGGGAAAAACTGTTTTTT. This sequence encodes CASRRDRGFGEKLFF.

The V and J genes are TRBV16 and TRBJ2-1; D call uncertain. V was trimmed by 4 bases and J by 5 bases, leaving 15 bases between them. The CDR3 loop spans 15 amino acids. Germline values: CDR1 KGHSY, CDR2 FQNENV. The CDR3 DNA sequence: TGTGCCAGCAGCCTCTCAGAGGTCTTAAACAATGAGCAGTTCTTC. Translated, it gives CASSLSEVLNNEQFF.

The J gene is TRBJ2-1, the V gene TRBV19; D may be TRBD2 (6 bases). This CDR3 has 14 amino acids. Germline V lookup: CDR1 LNHDA, CDR2 SQIVND (reference sequence). The V end lost 8 bases, the J end lost 0 bases, and 11 bases lay between the germline ends. CDR3: CASSLAISYNEQFF. The CDR3 region has the DNA TGTGCCAGTTCCCTAGCGATCTCCTACAATGAGCAGTTCTTC.